The 17 T cell receptor beta chains listed next were all sequenced from one sample in a study of T-cell memory formation after mild COVID-19. TCRdb itself ran the 5' RACE reads through MiXCR, one entry per CDR3 protein. Found here are 200,000 to 250,000 distinct CDR3 sequences, more than 8% of them singletons; the top ten hold approximately 3.3%. Sample: PBMCs or a T cell subset sorted from them (not recorded which). These receptors were collected from a man aged 18-30 years who had mild COVID-19 (a few samples of this study predate the infection). Cell type and time point are not known.

The J gene is TRBJ1-1, the V gene TRBV7-9; D call uncertain. Germline CDR1 reads SEHNR; CDR2 reads FQNEAQ (reference sequence). CDR3 length equals 12 residues. Trimming stripped 1 base from V and 11 bases from J, with 11 bases between. CDR3 loop: CASSLDPGNAFF. The DNA of the CDR3 is TGTGCCAGCAGCTTAGACCCAGGCAATGCTTTCTTT.

The chain recombines TRBV20-1 with TRBJ2-3; 8 positions agree with TRBD2. The CDR3 is 16 residues long. The trim removed 1 base at V and 5 bases at J, leaving 11 bases unmatched. CDR1 and CDR2 (germline): DFQATT, SNEGSKA (reference sequence). The CDR3 spells CSARVVERGTGDTQYF. The CDR3 DNA reads as TGCAGTGCTAGAGTCGTGGAGCGGGGGACTGGAGATACGCAGTATTTT.

This chain links TRBV27 with TRBJ1-4; D not certain. There are 14 residues in the CDR3. Looked up from germline, CDR1 is MNHEY and CDR2 is SMNVEV (reference sequence). V was cut by 2 bases and J by 8 bases, with 12 bases left in between. The CDR3 DNA reads TGTGCCAGCAGTTTAACCGGGAACTGGGAAAAACTGTTTTTT. Translating it yields CASSLTGNWEKLFF.

This clonotype was detected only once. The V and J genes are TRBV28 and TRBJ1-4, with TRBD1 as a possible D gene (6 bases). Germline V gives CDR1 MDHEN, CDR2 SYDVKM. Trimming stripped 5 bases from V and 3 bases from J, with 16 bases between. This CDR3 region has 16 residues. CDR3 nucleotides: TGTGCCAGCAGTCCCCGGGGGCCTGGCTCTAATGAAAAACTGTTTTTT. It yields the protein CASSPRGPGSNEKLFF.

CDR3 protein: CASSVEPSDQETQYF. For the CDR3, the DNA is TGTGCCAGCAGCGTAGAGCCCTCAGACCAAGAGACCCAGTACTTC. The rearrangement links TRBV9 to TRBJ2-5; D call uncertain. This CDR3 is built from 15 residues. The germline V gene encodes CDR1 SGDLS and CDR2 YYNGEE. Trimming removed 0 bases from V and 0 bases from J, with 9 bases in between.

The chain is built from TRBV4-3 and TRBJ1-6; 10 nucleotides align to TRBD1. This CDR3 comprises 15 residues. Looked up from germline, CDR1 is LGHNA and CDR2 is YSLEER. Losses at the gene ends were 1 base for V and 13 bases for J; bases not matched to a gene: 7. The CDR3 here is CASSQGGQGLRPLHF. In DNA form, the CDR3 reads TGCGCCAGCAGCCAAGGGGGACAGGGGCTTCGGCCCCTCCACTTT.

This clonotype was seen only a few times. The chain recombines TRBV5-1 with TRBJ1-4; the D gene is possibly TRBD1 (5 bases). The germline CDR1 and CDR2 sequences are SGHRS and YFSETQ. Trimming removed 5 bases at V and 5 bases at J, with 16 bases between. This CDR3 comprises 15 residues. The DNA of the CDR3 is TGCGCCAGCAGGGCCGAGCGGGGCCTCAATGAAAAACTGTTTTTT. This gives the protein CASRAERGLNEKLFF. Together with reference TRBV5-1 and TRBJ1-4, the CDR3 gives the full variable domain: KAGVTQTPRYLIKTRGQQVTLSCSPISGHRSVSWYQQTPGQGLQFLFEYFSETQRNKGNFPGRFSGRQFSNSRSEMNVSTLELGDSALYLCASRAERGLNEKLFFGSGTQLSVL.

Details on this clonotype: The germline gene is not matched at one end of the junction; a read error may be the cause. The rearrangement uses TRBV20-1 and TRBJ1-6; D is unclear. Looked up from germline, CDR1 is DFQATT and CDR2 is SNEGSKA (reference sequence). The CDR3 consists of 12 residues. The CDR3 sequence: CSIGQRDSPLHF. The CDR3 DNA follows: TGCAGTATCGGGCAAAGGGATTCTCCCCTCCACTTT.

This rearrangement joins TRBV19 to TRBJ1-2; no clear D. The CDR3 contains 15 residues. Germline assignment: CDR1 LNHDA and CDR2 SQIVND (reference sequence). Trimming stripped 2 bases from V and 6 bases from J, with 16 bases between. This CDR3 reads CASSISRLLSHGYTF. The CDR3 DNA is TGTGCCAGTAGTATAAGCCGACTCCTCTCGCATGGCTACACCTTC. Filled out from reference TRBV19 and TRBJ1-2, the complete variable domain reads DGGITQSPKYLFRKEGQNVTLSCEQNLNHDAMYWYRQDPGQGLRLIYYSQIVNDFQKGDIAEGYSVSREKKESFPLTVTSAQKNPTAFYLCASSISRLLSHGYTFGSGTRLTVV.

The rearrangement links TRBV20-1 to TRBJ2-3, with 9 bases that match TRBD2. The CDR3 sequence is 15 residues long. From germline, CDR1 is DFQATT and CDR2 SNEGSKA (reference sequence). Trimming cost V 6 bases and J 4 bases; bases outside gene matches: 11. The DNA of the CDR3 is TGCAGTGCCCTCATGGGGGCTAGCGGGGCAGATACGCAGTATTTT. Translating gives CSALMGASGADTQYF.

The CDR3 region has the DNA TGTGCCAGCAGCCTACAACCGGTTCTTTATGAGAACACCTTC. Translation: CASSLQPVLYENTF. The chain combines TRBV13 with TRBJ1-2; D gene unclear. Germline lookup yields CDR1 PRHDT and CDR2 FYEKMQ (reference sequence). The length of the CDR3 is 14 residues. The V end lost 5 bases, the J end lost 12 bases, and 22 bases lay between the germline ends.

This clonotype was found many times. A junction end diverges from the germline sequence, so it may reflect a read error. This chain links TRBV5-1 with TRBJ2-3; D might be TRBD1 or TRBD2, each matching 6 bases. The CDR3 runs 13 residues. Per germline, CDR1 SGHRS and CDR2 YFSETQ. The CDR3 region has the DNA TGTGCCAGCAGCTTAGTGGGGGGCGATACGCAGTATTTT. Translated, it gives CASSLVGGDTQYF. Complete variable domain (other parts from reference TRBV5-1 and TRBJ2-3): KAGVTQTPRYLIKTRGQQVTLSCSPISGHRSVSWYQQTPGQGLQFLFEYFSETQRNKGNFPGRFSGRQFSNSRSEMNVSTLELGDSALYLCASSLVGGDTQYFGPGTRLTVL.

This clonotype came up many times. V usage is TRBV5-1 and J usage is TRBJ2-7; D possibly matches TRBD1 or TRBD2 (6 bases each). Per germline, CDR1 SGHRS and CDR2 YFSETQ. The V gene lost 4 bases and the J gene lost 7 bases, with 18 bases spanning the gap. This CDR3 contains 14 residues. The CDR3: CASSPEGTTLEQYF. CDR3 coding DNA: TGCGCCAGCAGCCCGGAGGGGACAACCTTGGAGCAGTACTTC.

V usage is TRBV20-1 and J usage is TRBJ2-7, with D possibly matching TRBD1 (6 bases). Trimming shortened V by 0 bases and J by 5 bases, and 14 bases separated the two germline ends. This CDR3 contains 14 residues. Germline V gives CDR1 DFQATT, CDR2 SNEGSKA (reference sequence). The CDR3 protein is CSARDLAGANEQYV. CDR3 nucleotides: TGCAGTGCTAGAGATTTGGCAGGGGCCAACGAGCAGTACGTC.

The rearrangement joins TRBV28 to TRBJ2-4; no clear D. V shed 8 bases and J shed 5 bases, with 19 bases lying between them. The CDR3 length is 15 residues. CDR1 and CDR2 (germline): MDHEN, SYDVKM. The CDR3 bases are TGTGCCAGCGGGCCCGTGGGTACTGGAGAAAACATTCAGTACTTC. Translating gives CASGPVGTGENIQYF.

This clonotype was seen a few times. The rearrangement links TRBV5-1 to TRBJ1-1, with TRBD1 matching 8 bases. Trimming removed 4 bases from V and 1 base from J; junction bases left unmatched: 6. This CDR3 has 15 residues. Germline V gives CDR1 SGHRS, CDR2 YFSETQ. The CDR3 DNA reads as TGCGCCAGCAGCCCATTGACAGGGGCGAACACTGAAGCTTTCTTT. Its translation is CASSPLTGANTEAFF.

The chain has TRBV4-1 and TRBJ2-5; 12 positions agree with TRBD2. The CDR3 covers 15 residues. V was pared by 4 bases and J by 5 bases, with 5 bases of the junction left unmatched. Germline loops: CDR1 MGHRA, CDR2 YSYEKL. The DNA for the CDR3 is TGCGCCAGCAGCCTTACCGGGACTAGCGGGGAGACCCAGTACTTC. It specifies CASSLTGTSGETQYF.